This T cell receptor (beta chain) was sequenced during a study of cytomegalovirus exposure and HLA in healthy donors. PCR was performed using 60 Vbeta and 13 Jbeta primers. Profiled with immunoSEQ multiplex PCR; TCRdb holds only in-frame clones, not every one. The sample has 150,000 to 200,000 clones; around 75% are singletons. Germline trimming cut 7 bases from V and 10 bases from J; bases unmatched to any gene: 11. Looked up from germline, CDR1 is SEHNR and CDR2 is FQNEAQ (reference sequence). This CDR3 has 15 residues. As concerns this clone: Antigen unknown.

Findings and caveats of the study: In a later analysis, a missense DCLRE1C variant was linked to TCR beta V- and J-gene trimming. Presence/absence analyses supposed approximately even sequencing depth among donors. Differences between HLA loci emerged in a later analysis of TCR association rates, with DRB1 most and HLA-C fewest.

Sample: PBMCs. The chain has TRBV7-9 and TRBJ1-6; 9 bases map to TRBD1. The clonotype was recovered from a male donor in good health and CMV-seronegative. The CDR3 here is CASTPTGTGQSPLHF. CDR3 DNA: TGTGCCAGCACACCGACCGGGACAGGGCAATCACCCCTCCACTTT.